The clone carrying this TCR beta chain appeared once. Trimming removed 1 base at V and 8 bases at J, with 9 bases between. CDR1 is ENHRY and CDR2 is SYGVKD in the germline V gene. The CDR3 is 12 residues long. The data originate from a study of cytomegalovirus exposure and HLA in healthy donors. Primers included in the PCR were 60 Vbeta and 13 Jbeta primers. The data were produced by immunoSEQ multiplex PCR, yet TCRdb's version contains in-frame clones alone and is incomplete. The table shows just under 95,000 clones, with over 70% occurring only once. The rearrangement links TRBV10-3 to TRBJ2-7, with D possibly TRBD1 on 5 matching bases. This receptor was taken from a girl aged 2-10 years in good health and CMV-seropositive. The sample taken for sequencing was PBMCs. The DNA for the CDR3 is TGTGCCATCAGTGAGTTTGACAGTCAGCAGTACTTC. It specifies CAISEFDSQQYF.